Described below is a single T cell receptor (beta chain) sequence and its context. The antigen is not known. A junction end diverges from the germline sequence, so it may reflect a read error. Repertoires were generated with immunoSEQ multiplex PCR, while TCRdb's copy carries only in-frame clones and drops some. There are about 12,000 clones in the sample; 80% occur only once, and about 30% lies in the top ten. The CDR3 totals 14 residues. The data are from a study of graft-versus-host responses after intestinal transplantation. Study at large: Multivisceral, liver-intestinal, or isolated intestinal grafts were transplanted into recipients. Anti-thymocyte globulin induction preceded two to three years of tacrolimus and steroid maintenance in all recipients. General study points: Some GvH clones were seen earlier in gut or blood, suggesting intestinal origin. Early post-transplant HvG declines tracked with peak circulating GvH clone levels.

J is TRBJ2-7 and V is TRBV23-1; no definite D call. TRBV23-1 is reported as an ORF; its role is uncertain. The specimen was PBMCs, collected 494 days after intestinal transplant. The sequence derives from a human patient who received an intestinal transplant, so some T cells may come from the graft donor. The CDR3 sequence is CASSSYGLTYEQYF. DNA of the CDR3: TGTGCCAGCAGCTCGTACGGATTAACCTACGAGCAGTACTTC.